What follows are 30 T cell receptor beta chains derived from one specimen sequenced in a study of breast tumors, draining lymph nodes, adjacent tissues. TCRdb re-analysed the multiplex PCR reads in MiXCR, keeping a single row per CDR3 protein. The sample has about 53,000 distinct CDR3 sequences, roughly 41% seen once. Input material: breast tumor tissue. The receptor set was obtained from a female donor with breast cancer. Some clones in this sample may be carry-over from other donors' samples.

This clonotype was found many times. This chain links TRBV3-1 with TRBJ2-7; a weak D match, TRBD1 (6 bases). In germline, CDR1 is LGHDT, CDR2 YNNKEL (reference sequence). The V gene lost 8 bases and the J gene lost 2 bases, with 10 bases spanning the gap. The CDR3 contains 12 residues. This CDR3 reads CASSSGAYEQYF. As DNA, the CDR3 is TGTGCCAGCTCGTCAGGGGCCTACGAGCAGTACTTC.

The chain has TRBV7-3 and TRBJ2-3, with no clear D. This CDR3 has 12 amino acids. From germline, CDR1 is SGHTA and CDR2 FQGTGA. The V end lost 3 bases, the J end lost 11 bases, and 12 bases lay between the germline ends. As DNA, the CDR3 is TGTGCCAGCAGCTTGAACTACAATGAGCAGTATTTT. This encodes CASSLNYNEQYF.

The chain couples TRBV20-1 to TRBJ2-5, with 10 bases identical to TRBD2. This CDR3 comprises 19 residues. The V gene end was trimmed by 0 bases and the J gene end by 5 bases; junction bases not matched to a gene: 18. From germline, CDR1 is DFQATT and CDR2 SNEGSKA (reference sequence). The CDR3 nucleotides read TGCAGTGCTAGAGATCCTAGCGGGAGCATTAATGAGCAGGGGGAGACCCAGTACTTC. Its protein is CSARDPSGSINEQGETQYF.

V and J are TRBV2 and TRBJ2-5; 10 bases are shared with TRBD1. Losses at the gene ends were 6 bases for V and 5 bases for J; bases not matched to a gene: 9. Germline-derived CDR1 and CDR2 are SNHLY and FYNNEI. There are 15 residues in the CDR3. CDR3 protein: CASSVRQGALETQYF. The DNA for the CDR3 is TGTGCCAGCAGCGTAAGACAGGGGGCTTTGGAGACCCAGTACTTC.

This clonotype appeared many times. CDR3 in DNA: TGTGCCAGCAGCTTTAGGTACGGCCTCTACGAGCAGTACTTC. Its translation is CASSFRYGLYEQYF. The rearrangement links TRBV5-6 to TRBJ2-7; no reliable D call. The V end lost 2 bases, the J end lost 3 bases, and 12 bases lay between the germline ends. Per the germline V gene, CDR1 is SGHDT and CDR2 is YYEEEE. This CDR3 has 14 amino acids.

The chain uses TRBV10-1 and TRBJ1-2, with TRBD1 matching 7 bases. The length of the CDR3 is 14 residues. Germline CDR1 WNHNN, CDR2 SYGVQD (reference sequence). Trimming took 4 bases from V and 4 from J; bases not matched to a gene: 6. CDR3 coding DNA: TGCGCCAGCAGTGCACCGGGACAGCTCTATGGCTACACCTTC. This codes for CASSAPGQLYGYTF.

This clonotype was found many times. This chain joins TRBV28 and TRBJ2-7, with D unclear. Germline CDR1 and CDR2: MDHEN and SYDVKM. Trimming removed 3 bases at V and 5 bases at J, with 5 bases between. The CDR3 totals 11 residues. In DNA, the CDR3 is TGTGCCAGCAGTTTTATCAACGAGCAGTACTTC. Its protein is CASSFINEQYF.

The CDR3 protein is CASSRGTGYEQYF. In nucleotides, the CDR3 is TGTGCCAGCAGTCGCGGGACGGGCTACGAGCAGTACTTC. The rearrangement joins TRBV6-2 or TRBV6-3 to TRBJ2-7; D might be TRBD2 (6 bases). V lost 5 bases and J lost 3, with 11 bases in between. The germline V gene encodes CDR1 MNHEY and CDR2 SVGEGT. The CDR3 has 13 amino acids.

The V gene is TRBV20-1, the J gene TRBJ1-2; 9 nucleotides match TRBD1. V dropped 6 bases and J dropped 0; count of bases not matched to a gene: 14. Germline CDR1 and CDR2: DFQATT and SNEGSKA (reference sequence). The CDR3 covers 17 residues. CDR3 in DNA: TGCAGTGCCGAAGCGCCGGGACAGGGTTCATCTAACTATGGCTACACCTTC. This encodes CSAEAPGQGSSNYGYTF.

This clonotype was detected only once. V gene TRBV5-6 combines with J gene TRBJ2-7; D is ambiguous. Trimming removed 0 bases from V and 0 bases from J, with 7 bases in between. The CDR3 has 14 residues. CDR1 is SGHDT and CDR2 is YYEEEE in the germline V gene. This chain's CDR3 is CASSLGTSSYEQYF. The CDR3 DNA reads TGTGCCAGCAGCTTGGGTACCTCCTCCTACGAGCAGTACTTC.

This clonotype was picked up many times. V and J are TRBV10-2 and TRBJ2-3; 10 positions match TRBD2. V gave up 6 bases and J gave up 7 bases; unmatched junction bases: 7. The CDR3 contains 14 residues. In germline, CDR1 is WSHSY, CDR2 SAAADI. The CDR3 region is CASRLAGPDNTQYF. CDR3 bases: TGCGCCAGCAGACTAGCGGGACCTGATAATACGCAGTATTTT.

This clonotype came up a few times. A much larger clone lies one base from this, so it may be a read error. The chain is built from TRBV7-2 and TRBJ1-2; 9 bases match TRBD1. The CDR3 consists of 15 residues. Germline V gene sequence: CDR1 SGHTA, CDR2 FQGNSA. The CDR3 sequence: CASSLRDRVNYDYPF. In DNA, the CDR3 is TGTGCCAGCAGCTTAAGGGACAGGGTTAACTATGACTACCCCTTC.

The chain employs TRBV5-1 and TRBJ1-1, with D perhaps matching TRBD1 (5 bases). Trimming removed 0 bases at V and 4 bases at J, with 13 bases between. This CDR3 has 15 residues. In germline, CDR1 is SGHRS, CDR2 YFSETQ. The CDR3 region has the DNA TGCGCCAGCAGCTTGGGACAGCAACAGAGCACTGAAGCTTTCTTT. Translation gives CASSLGQQQSTEAFF. The whole variable domain, filled in from reference TRBV5-1 and TRBJ1-1, reads KAGVTQTPRYLIKTRGQQVTLSCSPISGHRSVSWYQQTPGQGLQFLFEYFSETQRNKGNFPGRFSGRQFSNSRSEMNVSTLELGDSALYLCASSLGQQQSTEAFFGQGTRLTVV.

This chain connects TRBV6-1 to TRBJ1-6; D may be TRBD1 (5 bases). The CDR3 sequence is 13 residues long. Trimming took off 8 bases at V and 7 bases at J, with 12 bases between the two ends. Germline V CDR1 and CDR2: MNHNS, SASEGT. CDR3: CASDRDGNSPLHF. DNA of the CDR3: TGTGCCAGCGACCGGGACGGCAATTCACCCCTCCACTTT.

Notes on this clonotype: Likely a read error: the CDR3 ends without its conserved phenylalanine or tryptophan. The DNA is left out, because the CDR3 cannot be placed on it with certainty; the CDR3 is given as TCRdb lists it. V usage is TRBV20-1 and J usage is TRBJ2-5; the tabulated D call, TRBD2, remains unverified against the DNA. Counting both end residues, the CDR3 totals 8 amino acids. Germline V lookup: CDR1 DFQATT, CDR2 SNEGSKA (reference sequence). The CDR3 is CSARGGTS.

This clonotype was picked up one time. One junction end does not reproduce the germline sequence, and a read error may be involved. The genes are TRBV3-1 and TRBJ1-5; the match to TRBD1 covers 9 bases. In germline, CDR1 is LGHDT, CDR2 YNNKEL (reference sequence). The CDR3 spans 15 residues. The DNA for the CDR3 is TGCGCCGGCAGCCCGACAGGGGGTAGCAATCAGCCCCAGCATTTT. This translates into CAGSPTGGSNQPQHF.

In this sample, this clonotype turned up many times. The V and J genes are TRBV30 and TRBJ1-3; no firm D call. The CDR3 totals 13 residues. Trimming stripped 2 bases from V and 4 bases from J, with 9 bases between. Germline assignment: CDR1 GTSNPN and CDR2 SVGIG (reference sequence). The CDR3 DNA follows: TGTGCCTGGAGTTCCACACAGGGAAACACCATATATTTT. This gives the protein CAWSSTQGNTIYF.

This clonotype was seen ten or more times. The chain is built from TRBV7-9 and TRBJ2-1; perhaps D is TRBD1 or TRBD2 (7 bases each). CDR3 length: 16 residues. From germline, CDR1 is SEHNR and CDR2 FQNEAQ (reference sequence). The V end lost 4 bases, the J end lost 12 bases, and 25 bases lay between the germline ends. CDR3 sequence: CASSSGGQREAFRQFF. DNA of the CDR3: TGTGCCAGCAGCTCAGGGGGACAGCGGGAAGCATTTCGGCAGTTCTTC.

The V and J genes are TRBV20-1 and TRBJ1-5, with D possibly being TRBD1 (5 bases). The germline CDR1 and CDR2 sequences are DFQATT and SNEGSKA (reference sequence). V shed 0 bases and J shed 4 bases, with 7 bases lying between them. The CDR3 extends over 13 amino acids. Here the CDR3 reads CSAREGLNQPQHF. The CDR3 DNA follows: TGCAGTGCTAGAGAGGGACTGAATCAGCCCCAGCATTTT.

About this clonotype itself: A junction boundary mismatches the germline segment, possibly from a read error. V is TRBV9 and J is TRBJ2-2, with 7 nucleotides matching TRBD1. The CDR3 consists of 15 residues. Per the germline V gene, CDR1 is SGDLS and CDR2 is YYNGEE. Written as DNA, the CDR3 is TGTGCCAGCAGCCCTGGACAGGACCGCACCGGTGAGCTGTCTTTT. Residues: CASSPGQDRTGELSF.

Note on this clonotype: A read error is likely, as this CDR3 ends without the conserved phenylalanine or tryptophan. V usage is TRBV12-3 or TRBV12-4 and J usage is TRBJ2-7; TRBD2 aligns across 8 bases. The CDR3 is 14 amino acids. Trimming took 6 bases from V and 2 from J; bases not matched to a gene: 6. Here the CDR3 DNA reads TGTGCCAGCAGCCCCCGGGAGGGGACCTACGAGCAGTACTCC. Protein: CASSPREGTYEQYS.

The rearrangement links TRBV9 to TRBJ2-3, with D possibly TRBD2 on 6 matching bases. The CDR3 runs 15 residues. Germline CDR1 SGDLS, CDR2 YYNGEE. The germline V and J ends were trimmed by 2 bases and 1 base, with 11 bases remaining between them. The CDR3 here is CASSVGGRGTDTQYF. CDR3 sequence (DNA): TGTGCCAGCAGCGTTGGAGGGAGAGGCACAGATACGCAGTATTTT.

This clonotype showed up many times. V gene TRBV11-2 combines with J gene TRBJ2-7, with 7 bases fitting TRBD1. Germline trimming cut 5 bases from V and 2 bases from J; bases unmatched to any gene: 6. This CDR3 comprises 14 residues. Germline assignment: CDR1 SGHAT and CDR2 FQNNGV. DNA for the CDR3: TGTGCCAGCAGCATGGACAGGTTCGCCTACGAGCAGTACTTC. Protein product: CASSMDRFAYEQYF.

This chain uses TRBV4-3 with TRBJ1-4; the match to TRBD1 covers 10 bases. The germline gives CDR1 LGHNA, CDR2 YSLEER. Trimming removed 5 bases from V and 0 bases from J; junction bases left unmatched: 24. The CDR3 has 23 residues. CDR3 DNA sequence: TGCGCCAGCAGCGTCCGTTTCGGGGGTAGGACAGGGGGTTCCACGACAACTAATGAAAAACTGTTTTTT. This codes for CASSVRFGGRTGGSTTTNEKLFF.

This clonotype has ten or more counts. This chain uses TRBV20-1 with TRBJ2-1; 9 bases agree with TRBD2. Unmatched junction bases numbered 8, after V lost 3 bases and J lost 5 bases. Germline assignment: CDR1 DFQATT and CDR2 SNEGSKA (reference sequence). The CDR3 has 15 residues. CDR3 bases: TGCAGTGCTAGCATCGGGGGACTAGCAGACAATGAGCAGTTCTTC. It encodes CSASIGGLADNEQFF.

This clonotype was counted many times. The gene calls are TRBV6-2 or TRBV6-3 and TRBJ1-2, with 7 bases lining up with TRBD1. The CDR3 covers 16 residues. The V segment lost 8 bases and the J segment 3 bases; nucleotides outside the gene matches: 15. Germline V gene sequence: CDR1 MNHEY, CDR2 SVGEGT. This CDR3 reads CASANGRQGAYYGYTF. The CDR3 DNA follows: TGTGCCAGCGCCAACGGCAGACAGGGTGCGTACTATGGCTACACCTTC.

Only a few counts were recorded for this clonotype. This chain connects TRBV5-7 to TRBJ1-1, with 7 bases identical to TRBD1. Being an ORF, TRBV5-7 has a function that is uncertain. V lost 4 bases and J lost 2; bases outside the gene matches: 5. CDR3 length equals 14 residues. CDR3 coding DNA: TGTGCCAGCAGCCCGGGACAGCCTAACACTGAAGCTTTCTTT. Amino acid sequence: CASSPGQPNTEAFF.

This clonotype was seen at least ten times. This chain uses TRBV6-1 with TRBJ2-2, with unresolved D. The CDR3 sequence is 12 residues long. The ends were cut back, 6 bases at V and 6 bases at J, with 8 bases in the middle. CDR1 MNHNS and CDR2 SASEGT come from the germline V gene. CDR3 DNA: TGTGCCAGCAGCCCCCTCCCCGGGGAGCTGTTTTTT. Protein sequence: CASSPLPGELFF.

Comment on this clonotype: The CDR3 carries no conserved terminal phenylalanine or tryptophan, so it likely arises from a read error. The V and J genes are TRBV5-1 and TRBJ2-1; D is perhaps TRBD1 (6 bases). Germline loops: CDR1 SGHRS, CDR2 YFSETQ. The CDR3 length is 17 residues. The germline V and J ends were trimmed by 0 bases and 2 bases, with 15 bases remaining between them. Written as DNA, the CDR3 is TGCGCCAGCAGCTTGGCGGCTAGCAGGGGCGCCTACAATGAGCAGTTCTCC. Protein sequence: CASSLAASRGAYNEQFS.

Of note for this clonotype: The CDR3 end shows no conserved phenylalanine or tryptophan, and so a read error is likely. The chain combines TRBV30 with TRBJ2-1; D call uncertain. This CDR3 region has 15 residues. CDR1 and CDR2 (germline): GTSNPN, SVGIG (reference sequence). CDR3 sequence (DNA): TGTGTCTGGAGCAGGTGGCTGCCGGACTACAATGAGCAGTTCCTC. This encodes CVWSRWLPDYNEQFL.